The 7 T cell receptor beta chains in this list originate from one sample, sequenced in a study of control samples from healthy donors and cancer patients (dated by TCRdb to 2018 to 2021). The library was obtained by the immunoSEQ multiplex PCR assay. In its TCRdb copy, this immuneACCESS table keeps in-frame sequences only and misses some clones. Where compared with another copy, unresolved V genes explain less than half of these, and the others have no known cause. Here the sample has about 130,000 clones; roughly 89% occur a single time. The top ten hold about 7.9% of the sample. Specimen: PBMCs. The receptors stem from a middle-aged man with head and neck cancer.

This CDR3 reads CASSLEVSHTDTQYF. CDR3 in DNA: TGCGCCAGCAGCTTGGAAGTCAGTCACACAGATACGCAGTATTTT. V and J are TRBV5-1 and TRBJ2-3; D gene uncertain. This CDR3 contains 15 residues. V was cut by 0 bases and J by 2 bases, with 10 bases left in between. Germline CDR1 SGHRS, CDR2 YFSETQ.

The chain is built from TRBV6-5 and TRBJ2-1; D may be TRBD1 (5 bases). Germline CDR1 is MNHEY and CDR2 is SVGAGI. This CDR3 spans 13 amino acids. Trimming pared 6 bases from V and 3 bases from J, leaving 9 bases between. Written as DNA, the CDR3 is TGTGCCAGCAGAAACAGGCTCTACAATGAGCAGTTCTTC. Translation: CASRNRLYNEQFF.

The rearrangement links TRBV6-5 to TRBJ1-6; the D gene is possibly TRBD1 (5 bases). The CDR3 extends over 12 amino acids. Germline V gene lookup returns CDR1 MNHEY and CDR2 SVGAGI. V gave up 4 bases and J gave up 9 bases, with 7 bases separating them. Written as DNA, the CDR3 is TGTGCCAGCAGTTCAGGGACTTCACCCCTCCACTTT. As protein: CASSSGTSPLHF.

The chain uses TRBV27 and TRBJ2-7; 10 nucleotides line up with TRBD1. CDR1 MNHEY and CDR2 SMNVEV come from the germline V gene (reference sequence). The length of the CDR3 is 16 residues. Germline trimming cut 3 bases from V and 2 bases from J; bases unmatched to any gene: 7. The CDR3 reads CASSFRDRGGAYEQYF. The CDR3 region has the DNA TGTGCCAGCAGTTTCCGGGACAGGGGAGGAGCCTACGAGCAGTACTTC.

J is TRBJ2-7 and V is TRBV6-5; D is ambiguous. Trimming removed 0 bases from V and 6 bases from J, with 9 bases in between. This CDR3 is 13 amino acids long. Germline V gene data show CDR1 as MNHEY and CDR2 as SVGAGI. The CDR3 DNA reads as TGTGCCAGCAGTTACTCGTCCTCGGGCGAGCAGTACTTC. Protein product: CASSYSSSGEQYF.

The CDR3, as DNA: TGCAGTGCTAGTCTGGGATCTGGCGGGAGTTGGGACGAGCAGTACTTC. Its translation is CSASLGSGGSWDEQYF. The chain recombines TRBV20-1 with TRBJ2-7; 7 positions agree with TRBD2. The CDR3 is 16 residues long. The J segment lost 5 bases and the V segment lost 3 bases, leaving 16 bases of the junction unmatched. Germline V CDR1 and CDR2: DFQATT, SNEGSKA (reference sequence).

The chain recombines TRBV7-2 with TRBJ1-1; 9 nucleotides align to TRBD1. The CDR3 sequence is 13 residues long. CDR1 and CDR2 from the germline V gene are SGHTA and FQGNSA. Trimming cost V 4 bases and J 6 bases; bases outside gene matches: 3. In DNA, the CDR3 is TGTGCCAGCAGCTCCCGACAGGGGGCTGAAGCTTTCTTT. Its protein is CASSSRQGAEAFF.